The rows below give T cell receptor beta chains drawn from one sample of a study of blood T cells in healthy people across ages. TCRdb ran MiXCR on the 5' RACE reads and lists one entry per CDR3 protein. The table records about 780,000 distinct CDR3 sequences, around 45% of them present only once. The specimen was blood. The origin of the receptors is a man older than 75 in good health. Each CDR3 is given with its conserved first and last residue. D genes are given only for firm matches.

D: NA
V: TRBV28
J: TRBJ1-1
CDR3: CASGVRGARAEAFF

D: TRBD2
V: TRBV29-1
J: TRBJ2-1
CDR3: CSFRLANEQFF

D: NA
V: TRBV27
J: NA
CDR3: CASSLGVRGHEQYF

D: TRBD2
V: TRBV20-1
J: TRBJ2-1
CDR3: CSLKGTGLAPFF

D: TRBD1
V: TRBV7-2
J: TRBJ2-6
CDR3: CASSFPGQGARGANVLTF

D: TRBD1
V: TRBV14
J: TRBJ1-2
CDR3: CASSQGTGDYGYTF

D: TRBD1
V: TRBV20-1
J: TRBJ1-2
CDR3: CSATLGEGAAGYTF

D: NA
V: TRBV29-1
J: TRBJ2-1
CDR3: CSVEERGRAYNEQFF

D: NA
V: TRBV7-9
J: TRBJ2-1
CDR3: CASSSRGAEQFF

D: NA
V: TRBV6-1
J: TRBJ2-1
CDR3: CASSARDGSEQFF

D: TRBD2
V: TRBV7-9
J: TRBJ2-4
CDR3: CASSWTSELAKNIQYF